This is a list of T cell receptor beta chains from one sample in a study of T-cell reconstitution after alpha-beta-depleted transplantation in children. TCRdb fed the PCR reads into MiXCR, producing one record per CDR3 protein. The sample contains approximately 980,000 distinct CDR3 sequences, about 31% of which appear only once. Sequenced here: PBMCs, mostly from graft donor cells, sampled 360 days after TCRalphabeta/CD19-depleted stem cell transplant. Receptors were obtained from a boy in the first two years of life who had a stem cell transplant for SCID, so the T cells may come from the graft donor. Each CDR3 is given with its conserved first and last residue. A D gene is named only where the DNA matches it firmly. Clone size is not always given. Where it is, it says once, few, many or a class for expanded clones.

j_gene	v_gene	d_gene	abundance	CDR3nt	CDR3aa
TRBJ2-5	TRBV12-3/TRBV12-4	TRBD2	few	TGTGCCAGCAGTCCCCTCCTGTCTAGCGGGGGCCGCCAAGAGACCCAGTACTTC	CASSPLLSSGGRQETQYF
TRBJ1-5	TRBV20-1	.	few	TGCAGTGCGAAATATAGTAACAATCAGCCCCAGCATTTT	CSAKYSNNQPQHF
TRBJ2-1	TRBV12-3/TRBV12-4	TRBD2	.	TGTGCCAGCAGTTTCCCACTAGCGGGGGACAATGAGCAGTTCTTC	CASSFPLAGDNEQFF
TRBJ2-3	TRBV5-6	.	.	TGTGCCAGCAGCTATGGACACTCCCGGGATACGCAGTATTTT	CASSYGHSRDTQYF
TRBJ2-1	TRBV5-1	TRBD1	.	TGCGCCAGCAGCGTCGACCCAACCGGGACAGGCACCAATGAGCAGTTCTTC	CASSVDPTGTGTNEQFF
TRBJ2-1	TRBV5-1	.	few	TGCGCCAGCAGCTTATGGGAGCCTGGTAGCTATGAGCAGTTCTTC	CASSLWEPGSYEQFF
TRBJ2-7	TRBV4-2	TRBD1	few	TGTGCCAGCAGCCAAGGTCGAGGACAGGGGGACCACGAGCAGTACTTC	CASSQGRGQGDHEQYF
TRBJ2-7	TRBV6-5	TRBD2	many	TGTGCCAGCAGTTCCTCCTGGGGGGGGGCCTACGAGCAGTACTTC	CASSSSWGGAYEQYF
TRBJ2-5	TRBV6-5	.	.	TGTGCCAGCAGTTATAATTCCGGCGGGGAGCAGACCCAGTACTTC	CASSYNSGGEQTQYF
TRBJ1-1	TRBV4-1	.	.	TGCGCCAGCAGCCAAGTTCTTCTGAACACTGAATCTTTCTTT	CASSQVLLNTESFF
TRBJ2-3	TRBV12-3/TRBV12-4	.	few	TGTGCCAGCAGTCCCCTCCGCGGGGCCAGCACAGATACGCAGTATTTT	CASSPLRGASTDTQYF
TRBJ1-2	TRBV7-9	.	.	TGTGCCAGCAGCTTAGATCGGGGCAGAACTAACTATGGCTACACCTTC	CASSLDRGRTNYGYTF
TRBJ1-5	TRBV29-1	.	.	TGCAGCGTCGCCGGGACGGCAGATAGCAATCAGCCCCAGCATTTT	CSVAGTADSNQPQHF
TRBJ2-6	TRBV5-1	.	.	TGCGCCATCTCAGGAGGACCAGGGGGGTCCCCTTCTGGGGCCAACGTCCTGACTTTC	CAISGGPGGSPSGANVLTF
TRBJ2-2	TRBV30	.	few	TGTGCCTGGAGTGGTTCTGCGAACACCGGGGAGCTGTTTTTT	CAWSGSANTGELFF
TRBJ1-6	TRBV18	TRBD1	.	TGTGCCAGCTCACCGACCGGGACAGTCCTCTCACCCCTCCACTTT	CASSPTGTVLSPLHF
TRBJ2-5	TRBV9	.	many	TGTGCCAGCAGCGTAGAGGGACCCATGGGGGAGACCCAGTACTTC	CASSVEGPMGETQYF
TRBJ2-4	TRBV5-1	.	few	TGCGCCAGCAGCTTGGTGGGCCGAAACATTCAGTACTTC	CASSLVGRNIQYF
TRBJ2-5	TRBV15	.	few	TGTGCCACCAGCACCCAGGTTTTAGTAGGGACCCAGTACTTC	CATSTQVLVGTQYF